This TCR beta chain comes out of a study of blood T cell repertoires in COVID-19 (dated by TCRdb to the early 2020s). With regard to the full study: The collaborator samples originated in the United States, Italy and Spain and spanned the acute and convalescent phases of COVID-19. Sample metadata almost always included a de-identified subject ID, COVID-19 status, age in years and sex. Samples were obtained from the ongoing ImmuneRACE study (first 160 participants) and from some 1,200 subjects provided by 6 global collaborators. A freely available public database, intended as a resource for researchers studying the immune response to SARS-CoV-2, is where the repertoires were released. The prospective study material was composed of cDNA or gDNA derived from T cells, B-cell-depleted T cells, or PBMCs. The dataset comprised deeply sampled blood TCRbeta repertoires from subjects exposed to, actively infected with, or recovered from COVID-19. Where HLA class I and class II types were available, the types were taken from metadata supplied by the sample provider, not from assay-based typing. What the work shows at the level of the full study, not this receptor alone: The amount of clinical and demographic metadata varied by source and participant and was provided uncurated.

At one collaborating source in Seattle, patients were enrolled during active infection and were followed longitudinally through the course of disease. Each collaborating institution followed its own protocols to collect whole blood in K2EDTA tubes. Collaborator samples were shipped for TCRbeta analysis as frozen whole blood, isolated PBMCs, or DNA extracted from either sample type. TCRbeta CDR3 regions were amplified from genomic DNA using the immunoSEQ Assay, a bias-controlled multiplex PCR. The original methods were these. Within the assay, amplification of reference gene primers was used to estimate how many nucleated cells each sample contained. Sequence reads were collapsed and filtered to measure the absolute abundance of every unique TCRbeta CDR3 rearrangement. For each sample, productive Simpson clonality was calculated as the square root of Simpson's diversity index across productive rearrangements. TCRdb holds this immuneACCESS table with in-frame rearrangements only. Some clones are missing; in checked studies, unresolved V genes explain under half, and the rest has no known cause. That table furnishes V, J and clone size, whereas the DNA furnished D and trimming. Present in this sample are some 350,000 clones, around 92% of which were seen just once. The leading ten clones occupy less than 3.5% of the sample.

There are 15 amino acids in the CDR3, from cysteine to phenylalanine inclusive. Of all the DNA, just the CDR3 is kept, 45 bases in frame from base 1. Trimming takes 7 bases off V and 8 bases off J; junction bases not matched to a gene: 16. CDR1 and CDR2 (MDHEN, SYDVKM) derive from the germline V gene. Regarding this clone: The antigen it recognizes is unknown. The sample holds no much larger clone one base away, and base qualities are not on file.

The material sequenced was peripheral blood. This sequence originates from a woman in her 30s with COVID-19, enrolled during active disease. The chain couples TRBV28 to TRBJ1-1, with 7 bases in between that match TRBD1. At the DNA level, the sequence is TGTGCCAGCAATAACGGTAGGGGGCTATTTAGCGAAGCTTTCTTT. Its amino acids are CASNNGRGLFSEAFF.